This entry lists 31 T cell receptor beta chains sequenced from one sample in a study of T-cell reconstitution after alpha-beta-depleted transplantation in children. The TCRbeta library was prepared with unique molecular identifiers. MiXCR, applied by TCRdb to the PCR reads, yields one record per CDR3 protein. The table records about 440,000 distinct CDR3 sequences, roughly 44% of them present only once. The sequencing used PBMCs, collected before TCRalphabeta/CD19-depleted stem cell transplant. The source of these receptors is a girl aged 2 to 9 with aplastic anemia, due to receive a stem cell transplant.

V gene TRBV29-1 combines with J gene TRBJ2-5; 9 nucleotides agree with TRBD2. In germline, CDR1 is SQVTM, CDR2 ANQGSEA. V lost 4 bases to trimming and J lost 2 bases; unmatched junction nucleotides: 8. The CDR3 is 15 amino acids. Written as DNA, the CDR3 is TGCAGCGTTGCTGGTAGCGGGAGTGGACAAGAGACCCAGTACTTC. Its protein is CSVAGSGSGQETQYF.

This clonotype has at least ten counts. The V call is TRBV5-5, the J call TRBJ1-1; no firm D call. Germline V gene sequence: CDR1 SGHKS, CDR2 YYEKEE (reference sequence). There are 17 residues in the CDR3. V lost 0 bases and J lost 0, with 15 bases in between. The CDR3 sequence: CASSLEQLILLNTEAFF. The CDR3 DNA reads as TGTGCCAGCAGCTTGGAGCAGCTTATCCTTTTGAACACTGAAGCTTTCTTT. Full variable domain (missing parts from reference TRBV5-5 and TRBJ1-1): DAGVTQSPTHLIKTRGQQVTLRCSPISGHKSVSWYQQVLGQGPQFIFQYYEKEERGRGNFPDRFSARQFPNYSSELNVNALLLGDSALYLCASSLEQLILLNTEAFFGQGTRLTVV.

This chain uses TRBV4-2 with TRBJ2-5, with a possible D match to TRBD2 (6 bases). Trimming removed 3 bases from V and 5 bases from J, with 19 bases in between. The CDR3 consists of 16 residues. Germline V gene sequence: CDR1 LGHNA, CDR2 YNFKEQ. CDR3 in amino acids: CASSQGRDSSVETQYF. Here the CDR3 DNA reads TGTGCCAGCAGCCAGGGGCGGGACTCTTCGGTTGAGACCCAGTACTTC.

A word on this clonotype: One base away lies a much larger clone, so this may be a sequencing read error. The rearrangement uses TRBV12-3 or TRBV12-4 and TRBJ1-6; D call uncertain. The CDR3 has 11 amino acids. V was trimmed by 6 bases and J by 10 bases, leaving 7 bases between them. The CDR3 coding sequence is TGTGCCAGCAGCCTGGAGTCACCCCTCCACTTT. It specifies CASSLESPLHF.

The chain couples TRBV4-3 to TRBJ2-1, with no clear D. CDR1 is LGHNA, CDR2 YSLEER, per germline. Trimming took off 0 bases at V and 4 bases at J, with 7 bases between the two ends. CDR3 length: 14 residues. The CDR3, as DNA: TGCGCCAGCAGCCAAGAGCAGTCATACAATGAGCAGTTCTTC. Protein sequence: CASSQEQSYNEQFF.

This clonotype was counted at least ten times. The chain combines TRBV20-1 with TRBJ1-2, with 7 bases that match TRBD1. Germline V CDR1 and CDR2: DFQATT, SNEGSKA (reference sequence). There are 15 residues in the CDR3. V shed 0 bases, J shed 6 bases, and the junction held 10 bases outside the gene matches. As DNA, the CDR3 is TGCAGTGCTAGAGATTCGGAAAGGGGGCATGATGGCTACACCTTC. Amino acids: CSARDSERGHDGYTF.

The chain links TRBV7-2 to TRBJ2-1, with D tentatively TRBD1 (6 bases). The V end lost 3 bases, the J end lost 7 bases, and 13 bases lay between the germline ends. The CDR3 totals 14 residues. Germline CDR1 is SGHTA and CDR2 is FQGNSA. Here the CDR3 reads CASSLGANRNEQFF. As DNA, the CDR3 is TGTGCCAGCAGCTTGGGGGCGAACCGAAATGAGCAGTTCTTC.

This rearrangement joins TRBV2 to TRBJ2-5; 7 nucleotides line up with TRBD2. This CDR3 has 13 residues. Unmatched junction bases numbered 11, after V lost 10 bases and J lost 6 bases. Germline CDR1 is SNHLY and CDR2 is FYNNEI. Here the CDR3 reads CANLAGLGKTQYF. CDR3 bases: TGTGCCAATTTAGCGGGCCTGGGGAAGACCCAGTACTTC.

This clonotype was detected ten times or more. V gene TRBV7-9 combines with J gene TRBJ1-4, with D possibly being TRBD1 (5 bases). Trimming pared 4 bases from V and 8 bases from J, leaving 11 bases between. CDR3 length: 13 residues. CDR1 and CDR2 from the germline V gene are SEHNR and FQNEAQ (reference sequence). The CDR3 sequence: CASSSRRDEKLFF. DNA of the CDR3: TGTGCCAGCAGCTCCAGGCGGGACGAAAAACTGTTTTTT.

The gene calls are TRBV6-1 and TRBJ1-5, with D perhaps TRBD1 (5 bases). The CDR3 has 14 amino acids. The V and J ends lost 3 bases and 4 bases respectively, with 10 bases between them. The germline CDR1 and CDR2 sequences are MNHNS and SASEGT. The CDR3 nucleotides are TGTGCCAGCAGTGACCTGGGGACGAATCAGCCCCAGCATTTT. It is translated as CASSDLGTNQPQHF.

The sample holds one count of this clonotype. CDR3 nucleotide sequence: TGTGCCAGCAGCGTAGTAGGTCCAGCGGCGAACACAGATACGCAGTATTTT. Residues: CASSVVGPAANTDTQYF. The chain has TRBV9 and TRBJ2-3; possibly TRBD2 for D (5 bases). V lost 0 bases and J 2 bases, leaving 16 bases between the germline ends. There are 17 residues in the CDR3. Per the germline V gene, CDR1 is SGDLS and CDR2 is YYNGEE.

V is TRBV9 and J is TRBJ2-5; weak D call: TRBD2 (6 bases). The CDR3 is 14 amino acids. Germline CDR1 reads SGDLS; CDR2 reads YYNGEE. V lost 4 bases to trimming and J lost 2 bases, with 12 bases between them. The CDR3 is CASSTRDFQETQYF. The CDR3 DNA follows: TGTGCCAGCAGCACGAGGGACTTTCAAGAGACCCAGTACTTC.

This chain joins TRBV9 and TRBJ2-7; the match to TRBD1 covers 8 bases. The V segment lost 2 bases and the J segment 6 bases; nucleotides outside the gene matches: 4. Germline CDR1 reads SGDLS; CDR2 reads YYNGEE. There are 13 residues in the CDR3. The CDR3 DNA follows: TGTGCCAGCAGCGTTAGGACAGGGACCGAGCAGTACTTC. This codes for CASSVRTGTEQYF.

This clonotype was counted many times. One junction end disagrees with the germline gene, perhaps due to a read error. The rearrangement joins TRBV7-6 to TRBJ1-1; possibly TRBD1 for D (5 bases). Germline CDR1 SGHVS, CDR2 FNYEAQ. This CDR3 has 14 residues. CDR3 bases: TGTGCCAGCATCTTAGGGCAGGGGAACACTGAAGCTTTCTTT. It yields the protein CASILGQGNTEAFF.

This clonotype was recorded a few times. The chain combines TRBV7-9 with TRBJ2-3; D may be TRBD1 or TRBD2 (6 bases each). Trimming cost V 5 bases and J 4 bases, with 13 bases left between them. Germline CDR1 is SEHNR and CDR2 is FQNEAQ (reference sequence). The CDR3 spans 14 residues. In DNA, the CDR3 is TGTGCCAGCAGCCCTACCCGGGGGCCAGATACGCAGTATTTT. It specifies CASSPTRGPDTQYF.

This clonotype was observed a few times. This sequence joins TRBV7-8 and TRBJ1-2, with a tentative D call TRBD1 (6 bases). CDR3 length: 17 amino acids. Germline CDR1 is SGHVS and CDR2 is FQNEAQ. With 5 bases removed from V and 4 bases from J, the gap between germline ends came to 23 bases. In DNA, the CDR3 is TGTGCCAGCAGCCCAGACGTGGGGCGAACAGGGTCCTATGGCTACACCTTC. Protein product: CASSPDVGRTGSYGYTF.

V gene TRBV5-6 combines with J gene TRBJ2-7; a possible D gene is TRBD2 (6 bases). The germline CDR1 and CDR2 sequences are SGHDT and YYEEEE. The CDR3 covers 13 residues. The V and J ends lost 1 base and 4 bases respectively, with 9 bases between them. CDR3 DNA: TGTGCCAGCAGCTTGAGCGGGCGGTACGAGCAGTACTTC. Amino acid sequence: CASSLSGRYEQYF. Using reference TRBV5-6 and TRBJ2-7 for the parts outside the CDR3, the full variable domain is DAGVTQSPTHLIKTRGQQVTLRCSPKSGHDTVSWYQQALGQGPQFIFQYYEEEERQRGNFPDRFSGHQFPNYSSELNVNALLLGDSALYLCASSLSGRYEQYFGPGTRLTVT.

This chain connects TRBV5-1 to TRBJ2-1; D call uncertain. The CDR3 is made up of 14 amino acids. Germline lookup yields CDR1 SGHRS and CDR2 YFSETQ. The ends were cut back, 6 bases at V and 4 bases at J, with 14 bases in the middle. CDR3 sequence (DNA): TGCGCCAGCATCCTCGACACTCCTTACAATGAGCAGTTCTTC. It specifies CASILDTPYNEQFF. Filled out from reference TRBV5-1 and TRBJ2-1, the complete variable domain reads KAGVTQTPRYLIKTRGQQVTLSCSPISGHRSVSWYQQTPGQGLQFLFEYFSETQRNKGNFPGRFSGRQFSNSRSEMNVSTLELGDSALYLCASILDTPYNEQFFGPGTRLTVL.

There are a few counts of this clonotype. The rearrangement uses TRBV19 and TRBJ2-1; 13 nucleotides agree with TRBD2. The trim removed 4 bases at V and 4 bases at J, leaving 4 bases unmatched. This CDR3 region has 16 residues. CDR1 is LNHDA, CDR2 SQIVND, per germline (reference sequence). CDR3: CASSSRTSGGYNEQFF. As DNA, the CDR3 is TGTGCCAGTAGTAGTAGGACTAGCGGGGGATACAATGAGCAGTTCTTC.

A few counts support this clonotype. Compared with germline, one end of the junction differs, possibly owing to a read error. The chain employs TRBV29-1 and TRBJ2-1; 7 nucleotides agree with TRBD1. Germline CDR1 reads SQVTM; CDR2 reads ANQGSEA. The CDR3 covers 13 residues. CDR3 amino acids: CSLRQGLLNQQFF. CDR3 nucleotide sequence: TGCAGCTTGCGACAGGGTCTTCTCAATCAGCAGTTCTTC.

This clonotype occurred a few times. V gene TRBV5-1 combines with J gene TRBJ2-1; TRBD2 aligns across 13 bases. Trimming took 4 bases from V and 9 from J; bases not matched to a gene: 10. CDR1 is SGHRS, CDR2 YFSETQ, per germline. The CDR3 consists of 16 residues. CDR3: CASSPQPGLAGIEQFF. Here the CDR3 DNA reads TGCGCCAGCAGCCCCCAACCGGGACTAGCGGGAATTGAGCAGTTCTTC.

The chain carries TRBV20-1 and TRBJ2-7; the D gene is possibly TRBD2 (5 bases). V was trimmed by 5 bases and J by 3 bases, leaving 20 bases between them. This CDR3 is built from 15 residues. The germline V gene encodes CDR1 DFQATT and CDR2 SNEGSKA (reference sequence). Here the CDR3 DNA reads TGCAGTGCTGCTCCTACGGGGAGACTCGTCTACGAGCAGTACTTC. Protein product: CSAAPTGRLVYEQYF.

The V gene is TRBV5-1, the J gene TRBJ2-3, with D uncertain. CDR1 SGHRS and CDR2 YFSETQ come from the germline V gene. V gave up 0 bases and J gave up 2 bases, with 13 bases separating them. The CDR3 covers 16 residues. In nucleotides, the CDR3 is TGCGCCAGCAGCTTGGACCCGGGCAGCCTCACAGATACGCAGTATTTT. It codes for CASSLDPGSLTDTQYF.

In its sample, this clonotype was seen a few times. The CDR3, as DNA: TGCAGTGCTAGAGCAGCACCGGGCACTGAAGCTTTCTTT. Translating it yields CSARAAPGTEAFF. V is TRBV20-1 and J is TRBJ1-1; unclear D gene. The V end was cut by 1 base, the J end by 4 bases, with 10 bases between. CDR3 size: 13 residues. Germline CDR1 and CDR2: DFQATT and SNEGSKA (reference sequence).

CDR3 DNA: TGTGCCAGCAGTTATGGAGGACAGGGATATGAAAAACTGTTTTTT. It translates to CASSYGGQGYEKLFF. The chain joins TRBV6-5 to TRBJ1-4; 8 bases fit TRBD1. This CDR3 is built from 15 residues. Germline CDR1 and CDR2: MNHEY and SVGAGI. The V gene end was trimmed by 3 bases and the J gene end by 6 bases; junction bases not matched to a gene: 6.

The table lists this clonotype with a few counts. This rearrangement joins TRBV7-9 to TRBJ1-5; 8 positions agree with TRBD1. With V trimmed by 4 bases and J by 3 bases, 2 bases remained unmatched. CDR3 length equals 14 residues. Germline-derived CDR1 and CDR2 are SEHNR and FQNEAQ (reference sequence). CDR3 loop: CASSSDRANQPQHF. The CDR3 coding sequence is TGTGCCAGCAGCTCGGACAGGGCCAATCAGCCCCAGCATTTT.

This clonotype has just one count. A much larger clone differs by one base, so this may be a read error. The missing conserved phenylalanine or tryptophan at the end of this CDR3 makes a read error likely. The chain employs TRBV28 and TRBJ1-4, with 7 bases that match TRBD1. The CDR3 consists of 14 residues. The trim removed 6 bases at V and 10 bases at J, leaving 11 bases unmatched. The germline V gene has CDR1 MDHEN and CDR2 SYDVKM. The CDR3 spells CASRQGTGTAKLFV. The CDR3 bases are TGTGCCAGCAGACAGGGGACCGGGACAGCAAAACTGTTTGTT.

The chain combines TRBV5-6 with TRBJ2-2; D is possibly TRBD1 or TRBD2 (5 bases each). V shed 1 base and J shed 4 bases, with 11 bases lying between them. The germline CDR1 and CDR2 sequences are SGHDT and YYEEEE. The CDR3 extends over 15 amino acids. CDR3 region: CASSLPGSLTGELFF. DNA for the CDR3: TGTGCCAGCAGCTTGCCAGGGAGTCTCACCGGGGAGCTGTTTTTT.

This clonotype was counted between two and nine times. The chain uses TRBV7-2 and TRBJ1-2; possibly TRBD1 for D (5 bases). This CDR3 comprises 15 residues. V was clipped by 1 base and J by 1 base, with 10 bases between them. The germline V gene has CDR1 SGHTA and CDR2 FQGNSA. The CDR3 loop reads CASSLDPGYNYGYTF. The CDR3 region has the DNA TGTGCCAGCAGCTTAGATCCAGGGTATAACTATGGCTACACCTTC.

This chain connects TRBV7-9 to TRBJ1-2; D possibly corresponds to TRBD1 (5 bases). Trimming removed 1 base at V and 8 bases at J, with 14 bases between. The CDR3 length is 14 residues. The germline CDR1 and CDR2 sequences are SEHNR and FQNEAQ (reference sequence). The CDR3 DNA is TGTGCCAGCAGCTTAGACTCTGGGGCTGTCGGCTACACCTTC. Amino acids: CASSLDSGAVGYTF.

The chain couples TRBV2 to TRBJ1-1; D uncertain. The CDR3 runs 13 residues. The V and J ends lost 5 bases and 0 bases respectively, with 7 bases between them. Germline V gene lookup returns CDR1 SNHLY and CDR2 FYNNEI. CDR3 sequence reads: CASSTRLNTEAFF. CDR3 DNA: TGTGCCAGCAGTACCCGGTTGAACACTGAAGCTTTCTTT.